A single sample gave rise to the 29 T cell receptor beta chains below, sequenced in a study of shared clonotypes between healthy human individuals. Method: immunoSEQ multiplex PCR; TCRdb's copy keeps in-frame clones and lacks some. In the table there are 2 million to 3 million clones, under 95% of which are singletons. Sequencing used naive CD4+ T cells from PBMCs. The subset here: CD45RA+ positively selected. Receptor source: a young man in good health. Some clones in this sample may be carry-over from other donors' samples.

The chain couples TRBV5-1 to TRBJ1-1, with D unclear. This CDR3 is built from 14 residues. V lost 4 bases to trimming and J lost 7 bases, with 17 bases between them. Germline lookup yields CDR1 SGHRS and CDR2 YFSETQ. CDR3 in DNA: TGCGCCAGCAGCCCCGAGGCTGACAATGTTGAAGCTTTCTTT. This sequence encodes CASSPEADNVEAFF.

V usage is TRBV7-2 and J usage is TRBJ1-1, with 8 bases that match TRBD1. Germline-derived CDR1 and CDR2 are SGHTA and FQGNSA. Trimming at V came to 3 bases and at J to 3 bases, leaving 3 bases not matched to a gene. The CDR3 is 14 residues long. CDR3 sequence: CASSFRGQDTEAFF. CDR3 DNA sequence: TGTGCCAGCAGCTTCAGGGGGCAGGACACTGAAGCTTTCTTT.

The chain has TRBV7-2 and TRBJ1-1; D is possibly TRBD1 (5 bases). The CDR3 has 13 residues. V lost 4 bases and J 10 bases, leaving 16 bases between the germline ends. CDR1 SGHTA and CDR2 FQGNSA come from the germline V gene. CDR3 DNA: TGTGCCAGCAGCTCCGACGATCTTAGGGGAGCTTTCTTT. This codes for CASSSDDLRGAFF.

Here the CDR3 reads CASSFLFAWGALETNEKLFF. In nucleotides, the CDR3 is TGTGCCAGCAGTTTTTTGTTCGCTTGGGGGGCGCTTGAAACTAATGAAAAACTGTTTTTT. The gene calls are TRBV28 and TRBJ1-4; possibly TRBD1 for D (6 bases). There are 20 residues in the CDR3. Trimming removed 3 bases at V and 1 base at J, with 24 bases between. CDR1 is MDHEN and CDR2 is SYDVKM in the germline V gene.

The V gene is TRBV19, the J gene TRBJ1-2; a weak D match, TRBD1 (5 bases). This CDR3 comprises 15 residues. The germline CDR1 and CDR2 sequences are LNHDA and SQIVND (reference sequence). Trimming pared 5 bases from V and 3 bases from J, leaving 16 bases between. The CDR3 DNA reads as TGTGCCAGTAGTCCACGTCAGGGTGAGGACTATGGCTACACCTTC. Translated: CASSPRQGEDYGYTF.

The chain links TRBV5-4 to TRBJ2-5; 12 bases are a match to TRBD2. This CDR3 is 17 amino acids long. From germline, CDR1 is SGHNT and CDR2 YYREEE (reference sequence). The J segment lost 4 bases and the V segment lost 1 base, leaving 8 bases of the junction unmatched. CDR3 sequence: CASSLYPSGRASETQYF. DNA for the CDR3: TGTGCCAGCAGCTTGTATCCTAGCGGGAGGGCCTCAGAGACCCAGTACTTC.

The rearrangement uses TRBV30 and TRBJ1-4, with a weak D call TRBD1 (5 bases). Trimming cost V 0 bases and J 4 bases, with 12 bases left between them. Germline CDR1 GTSNPN, CDR2 SVGIG (reference sequence). The CDR3 length is 15 residues. The chain's CDR3 is CAWSVWGRLNEKLFF. The CDR3 DNA is TGTGCCTGGAGTGTATGGGGACGGCTTAATGAAAAACTGTTTTTT.

This chain's CDR3 is CASSERRNTVGELFF. CDR3 nucleotide sequence: TGCGCCAGCAGTGAGCGCAGGAACACCGTGGGGGAGCTGTTTTTT. The V call is TRBV10-1, the J call TRBJ2-2; D gene uncertain. Germline values: CDR1 WNHNN, CDR2 SYGVQD (reference sequence). The CDR3 extends over 15 amino acids. Between the trimmed V and J ends, which lost 2 bases and 8 bases, there was a span of 15 bases.

The chain joins TRBV5-1 to TRBJ2-5; a possible D gene is TRBD2 (5 bases). Germline CDR1 reads SGHRS; CDR2 reads YFSETQ. The V end lost 2 bases, the J end lost 4 bases, and 15 bases lay between the germline ends. This CDR3 region has 15 residues. CDR3 in DNA: TGCGCCAGCAGCTTACTGTACCGGGATGCAGAGACCCAGTACTTC. It is translated as CASSLLYRDAETQYF.

The chain carries TRBV6-5 and TRBJ2-7, with D unresolved. Germline CDR1 and CDR2: MNHEY and SVGAGI. V lost 4 bases and J lost 7, with 11 bases in between. The CDR3 spans 12 residues. CDR3 sequence: CASSSTIGEQYF. The CDR3 DNA sequence: TGTGCCAGCAGTTCAACTATCGGGGAGCAGTACTTC.

The chain carries TRBV5-1 and TRBJ2-7, with 16 bases identical to TRBD2. Germline loops: CDR1 SGHRS, CDR2 YFSETQ. The ends lost 4 bases at V and 2 bases at J; junction bases unmatched: 3. The length of the CDR3 is 16 residues. CDR3 nucleotides: TGCGCCAGCAGCCAGGGACTAGCGGGAGGGGCCTACGAGCAGTACTTC. Amino acids: CASSQGLAGGAYEQYF. The variable domain in full, with the rest retrieved from reference TRBV5-1 and TRBJ2-7, is KAGVTQTPRYLIKTRGQQVTLSCSPISGHRSVSWYQQTPGQGLQFLFEYFSETQRNKGNFPGRFSGRQFSNSRSEMNVSTLELGDSALYLCASSQGLAGGAYEQYFGPGTRLTVT.

Concerning this clone itself: The sample contains more than one DNA sequence encoding this CDR3. The genes are TRBV11-2 and TRBJ2-3; no firm D call. Germline V gene lookup returns CDR1 SGHAT and CDR2 FQNNGV. CDR3 length: 13 residues. V gave up 0 bases and J gave up 2 bases, with 3 bases separating them. CDR3: CASSLEVTDTQYF. The CDR3, as DNA: TGTGCCAGCAGCTTAGAGGTCACAGATACGCAGTATTTT.

This chain joins TRBV30 and TRBJ2-3, with D perhaps TRBD2 (5 bases). The germline V and J ends were trimmed by 8 bases and 1 base, with 13 bases remaining between them. The CDR3 loop spans 13 amino acids. The V gene's germline CDR1 is GTSNPN and CDR2 SVGIG (reference sequence). Written as DNA, the CDR3 is TGTGCCGGGGTGGCCGGGGGCACAGATACGCAGTATTTT. Its protein is CAGVAGGTDTQYF.

The chain recombines TRBV9 with TRBJ1-5, with D maybe TRBD1 (6 bases). The V and J ends lost 0 bases and 7 bases respectively, with 11 bases between them. The CDR3 consists of 14 residues. Germline CDR1 reads SGDLS; CDR2 reads YYNGEE. CDR3: CASSVAGASQPQHF. The CDR3 DNA reads TGTGCCAGCAGCGTAGCGGGGGCTAGCCAGCCCCAGCATTTT.

The CDR3 protein is CASSLNGGGYEQYF. The CDR3 DNA is TGTGCCAGCAGTCTTAATGGGGGAGGCTACGAGCAGTACTTC. The rearrangement uses TRBV6-5 and TRBJ2-7, with a possible D match to TRBD2 (6 bases). Germline loops: CDR1 MNHEY, CDR2 SVGAGI. The CDR3 sequence is 14 residues long. Trimming pared 5 bases from V and 3 bases from J, leaving 14 bases between.

The J gene is TRBJ2-1, the V gene TRBV5-1; TRBD2 agrees at 15 bases. The CDR3 is 15 residues long. With V trimmed by 5 bases and J by 7 bases, 4 bases remained unmatched. Germline values: CDR1 SGHRS, CDR2 YFSETQ. CDR3 sequence (DNA): TGCGCCAGCAGACTCGGGACTAGCGGGAGGAATGAGCAGTTCTTC. Translated, it gives CASRLGTSGRNEQFF.

J is TRBJ2-2 and V is TRBV9; TRBD1 matches 9 bases. The CDR3 extends over 16 amino acids. Germline values: CDR1 SGDLS, CDR2 YYNGEE. J gave up 7 bases and V 4 bases, and 11 bases lay outside the gene matches. The CDR3 coding sequence is TGTGCCAGCAGCCCGGGACAGGGAATGTACATCGGGGAGCTGTTTTTT. This gives the protein CASSPGQGMYIGELFF.

The chain joins TRBV12-5 to TRBJ2-3, with TRBD2 matching 8 bases. The CDR3 covers 17 residues. Germline V lookup: CDR1 LGHNT, CDR2 FRNRAP. After removal of 6 bases from V and 0 bases from J, the junction contained 11 bases not matched to a gene. CDR3 amino acids: CASGKTAGTRSTDTQYF. CDR3 coding DNA: TGTGCTAGTGGGAAAACCGCCGGGACTAGGAGCACAGATACGCAGTATTTT. The full variable domain, in which reference TRBV12-5 and TRBJ2-3 provide the parts outside the CDR3, is DARVTQTPRHKVTEMGQEVTMRCQPILGHNTVFWYRQTMMQGLELLAYFRNRAPLDDSGMPKDRFSAEMPDATLATLKIQPSEPRDSAVYFCASGKTAGTRSTDTQYFGPGTRLTVL.

The J gene is TRBJ1-1, the V gene TRBV19, with 7 bases identical to TRBD1. V dropped 5 bases and J dropped 4; count of bases not matched to a gene: 7. The CDR3 runs 14 residues. The germline gives CDR1 LNHDA, CDR2 SQIVND (reference sequence). CDR3 residues: CASSPGQRLTEAFF. For the CDR3, the DNA is TGTGCCAGTAGTCCGGGACAGCGACTCACTGAAGCTTTCTTT.

This chain connects TRBV29-1 to TRBJ2-3, with TRBD1 as a possible D gene (5 bases). The CDR3 consists of 14 residues. Germline values: CDR1 SQVTM, CDR2 ANQGSEA. V shed 4 bases and J shed 0 bases, with 11 bases lying between them. CDR3 DNA sequence: TGCAGCGTTGCCGGCAGGGCTAGCACAGATACGCAGTATTTT. Translation gives CSVAGRASTDTQYF.

This clone came up once. DNA for the CDR3: TGTGCCAGCAGCGAGGGGGACACAGATACGCAGTATTTT. Encoded protein: CASSEGDTDTQYF. The chain combines TRBV9 with TRBJ2-3, with D maybe TRBD1 (6 bases). Germline CDR1 reads SGDLS; CDR2 reads YYNGEE. This CDR3 region has 13 residues. V shed 3 bases and J shed 2 bases, with 7 bases lying between them.

The chain recombines TRBV19 with TRBJ2-7, with 9 nucleotides matching TRBD1. This CDR3 is 14 amino acids long. Losses at the gene ends were 5 bases for V and 6 bases for J; bases not matched to a gene: 8. Germline values: CDR1 LNHDA, CDR2 SQIVND (reference sequence). CDR3 DNA: TGTGCCAGTAGTCAGGGACAGGGCCGGGGCGAGCAGTACTTC. Protein sequence: CASSQGQGRGEQYF.

This chain uses TRBV7-7 with TRBJ1-3, with TRBD1 matching over 8 bases. Per the germline V gene, CDR1 is SSHAT and CDR2 is FNYEAQ (reference sequence). The ends lost 6 bases at V and 7 bases at J; junction bases unmatched: 11. CDR3 length: 15 amino acids. This CDR3 is CASSKTAGQGNTIYF. CDR3 DNA sequence: TGTGCCAGCAGTAAAACCGCCGGACAGGGCAACACCATATATTTT.

Of note for this clone: Other DNA sequences in the same sample also yield this CDR3. V usage is TRBV5-6 and J usage is TRBJ2-3; D is unclear. This CDR3 is built from 11 residues. CDR1 is SGHDT, CDR2 YYEEEE, per germline. V was pared by 4 bases and J by 6 bases, with 6 bases between. The chain's CDR3 is CASSGVDTQYF. Here the CDR3 DNA reads TGTGCCAGCAGCGGGGTGGATACGCAGTATTTT.

V and J are TRBV28 and TRBJ1-1, with D perhaps TRBD1 (6 bases). The CDR3 runs 15 residues. CDR1 and CDR2 (germline): MDHEN, SYDVKM. V was trimmed by 5 bases and J by 5 bases, leaving 18 bases between them. The CDR3 here is CASSPNRGPGTEAFF. CDR3 in DNA: TGTGCCAGCAGTCCAAACCGGGGGCCGGGTACTGAAGCTTTCTTT.

The chain carries TRBV19 and TRBJ1-5; D is unclear. The CDR3 is 15 amino acids. The germline V gene has CDR1 LNHDA and CDR2 SQIVND (reference sequence). V lost 2 bases and J 4 bases, leaving 12 bases between the germline ends. The CDR3 sequence: CASSIIGNGNQPQHF. The CDR3, as DNA: TGTGCCAGTAGTATAATTGGAAACGGTAATCAGCCCCAGCATTTT.

The rearrangement uses TRBV28 and TRBJ2-1; the match to TRBD1 covers 7 bases. The CDR3 covers 16 residues. Unmatched junction bases numbered 7, after V lost 4 bases and J lost 1 base. The germline V gene encodes CDR1 MDHEN and CDR2 SYDVKM. The CDR3 DNA reads as TGTGCCAGCAGTTCAAAACAGGGGTTATCCTACAATGAGCAGTTCTTC. It encodes CASSSKQGLSYNEQFF.

Note on this clone: The identical CDR3 is also encoded by other nucleotide sequences in the sample. V is TRBV6-1 and J is TRBJ1-1; D might be TRBD1 (5 bases). V dropped 3 bases and J dropped 1 base, with 9 bases sitting between them. The CDR3 runs 14 residues. CDR1 is MNHNS, CDR2 SASEGT, per germline. In DNA form, the CDR3 reads TGTGCCAGCAGTGAGGGGGGTTCGAACACTGAAGCTTTCTTT. Its translation: CASSEGGSNTEAFF.

The rearrangement joins TRBV16 to TRBJ1-4; unclear D gene. This CDR3 spans 17 amino acids. V was cut by 1 base and J by 7 bases, with 19 bases left in between. CDR1 KGHSY and CDR2 FQNENV come from the germline V gene. The DNA of the CDR3 is TGTGCCAGCAGCCAATTGGTCAACTTTGTAAACGGTGAAAAACTGTTTTTT. Translation: CASSQLVNFVNGEKLFF.